Listed here is a single T cell receptor beta chain. The sample carries other DNA sequences with the same CDR3. The assay was run at deep level. Measured with immunoSEQ multiplex PCR; TCRdb has only the in-frame clones, and not every one. The profile covers more than 2 million clones, with 80% to 95% appearing a single time and 1.5% to 2% taken by the ten largest. Cells designated naive CD8 were CD45RO-negative and were positively selected for CCR7, with terminally differentiated effector memory CD45RA+ cells excluded. Adult Caucasians living in Nashville, Tennessee made up all of the donors. This sample is part of a study of shared clonotypes between healthy human individuals. CDR1 MNHEY and CDR2 SMNVEV come from the germline V gene (reference sequence). Trimming stripped 4 bases from V and 4 bases from J, with 14 bases between. The length of the CDR3 is 15 residues.

The TCR sequence derives from a man between 18 and 29 years old in good health. Some clones in this sample may be carry-over from other donors' samples. Input material: naive CD8+ T cells from PBMCs. The rearrangement links TRBV27 to TRBJ2-1; the D gene is possibly TRBD2 (6 bases). The chain's CDR3 is CASSSRDSSYNEQFF. For the CDR3, the DNA is TGTGCCAGCAGTTCCCGGGACTCGTCGTACAATGAGCAGTTCTTC.